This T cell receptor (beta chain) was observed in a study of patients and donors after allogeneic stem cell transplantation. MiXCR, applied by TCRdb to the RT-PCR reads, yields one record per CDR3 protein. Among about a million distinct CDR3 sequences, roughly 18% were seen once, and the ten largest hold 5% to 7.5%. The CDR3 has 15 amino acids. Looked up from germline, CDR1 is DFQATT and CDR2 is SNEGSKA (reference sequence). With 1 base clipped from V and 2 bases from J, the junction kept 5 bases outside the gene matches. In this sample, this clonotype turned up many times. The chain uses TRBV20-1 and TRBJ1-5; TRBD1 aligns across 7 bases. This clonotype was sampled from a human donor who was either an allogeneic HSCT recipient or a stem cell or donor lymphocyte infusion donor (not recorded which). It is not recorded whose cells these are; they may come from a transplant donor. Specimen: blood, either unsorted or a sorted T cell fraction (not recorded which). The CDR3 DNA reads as TGCAGTGCTAGAGTCCTAGGACAGGGCAATCAGCCCCAGCATTTT. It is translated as CSARVLGQGNQPQHF.